This T cell receptor beta chain was obtained from a study of vaccination and CD4 T cells after COVID-19 (dated by TCRdb to 2022 to 2024). Context from the whole study: The convalescent cohort comprised six males and four females, including two Hispanic individuals, seven Caucasians, two Asians and one multiracial person. Participants received two doses of either the Pfizer-BioNTech BNT162b2 vaccine (n=8) or the Moderna mRNA-1273 vaccine (n=2). Post-COVID blood samples were collected from convalescent patients a median of around 100 days after diagnosis, with a range of about 30 to 161 days. Post-vaccine blood samples were collected a median of about 69 days after the second vaccine dose, ranging from about 13 to 250 days. For stimulating the cultures, overlapping spike peptide pools were used, derived from SARS-CoV-2 as well as from the common cold coronaviruses HCoV-NL63, HCoV-OC43 and HCoV-229E. Control cultures used a CEFX viral epitope pool as positive control, an HIV-1 Nef peptide pool as negative control, or no peptide. In around 10 COVID-19 convalescent patients and a few infection-naive healthy vaccine recipients, researchers compared the spike-specific CD4+ TCR repertoire from before mRNA vaccination with the repertoire from after. What the authors observed across the whole study: The study included relatively few convalescent patients and did not analyze early timepoints after natural infection. Among convalescent patients, a median about 90% of the SARS-CoV-2-reactive clones seen after vaccination appeared only after vaccination, which suggests priming specific to the vaccine. In convalescent patients, nearly all vaccine-specific clones (304 of 307) were found to be mono-reactive for SARS-CoV-2 spike rather than cross-reactive with common cold coronaviruses. The median count of SARS-CoV-2-reactive clonotypes went up from approximately 20 after infection to 30 to 40 after vaccination, although the change was not significant.

The treatment or condition label here, explained by the study, means: 10-day PBMC culture with coronavirus spike peptide pools or control peptides (ViraFEST assay). The study used the ViraFEST assay, which expanded antigen-specific T cells with peptide pools and then identified expanded clonotypes by TCR sequencing. Healthy vaccine recipients had no prior SARS-CoV-2 infection, confirmed by negative nucleocapsid antibody tests before and after vaccination. Each well held two million PBMCs cultured with roughly 9.2 ug/ml peptide pools in IMDM containing approximately 5% human AB serum and 8 to 10 IU/ml IL-2. On days 3 and 7, half of the culture medium was replaced with fresh IL-2-containing medium. After around 10 days of culture, CD4+ T cells were isolated by negative selection with the EasySep CD4+ T cell isolation kit. Ficoll-Paque Plus gradient centrifugation was used to isolate PBMCs from whole blood, and the isolated PBMCs were then either used fresh or cryopreserved at -140C. In general, triplicate wells were set up for every culture condition.

From V the trimming removes 1 base and from J it removes 5 bases, while the gene matches leave 5 bases of the junction unaccounted for. Taken from cysteine to phenylalanine, the CDR3 has 15 residues. Only the CDR3 DNA is retained, 45 bases long and in frame from the first base. The germline V gene supplies CDR1 LGHNT and CDR2 FRNRAP. Comment on this clonotype: Its antigen remains unidentified. Per-base qualities were not stored, and no clone one base away is much larger.

Library generation was performed with PCR. DNA from cultured CD4+ T cells was subjected to TCR sequencing with the Oncomine TCR Beta short-read assay at the Johns Hopkins FTIC core. The QIAamp micro DNA kit was used to extract genomic DNA from the cultured CD4+ T cells. Oncomine TCR Beta libraries from cultured CD4+ T cells were pooled using unique dual indexes and sequenced on an Illumina iSeq 100. The paper's processing steps were these. Non-productive sequences were removed, and CDR3s not starting with C, not ending with F or W, or shorter than 7 amino acids were discarded. Antigen-specific clonotypes were identified using the MANAFEST web application through comparison of peptide-stimulated wells with reference and other culture wells. An FDR below 0.05, an odds ratio above 5, and a productive frequency above 0.1% in at least two of three replicate wells were required for clones to be considered positive. Clonotypes that were significantly expanded in both SARS-CoV-2 spike wells and at least one common cold coronavirus spike condition were defined as cross-reactive. Similarity between CDR3 sequences was evaluated in R version 3.6.1 using Levenshtein distances (stringdist) and unrooted phylogenetic trees (ape). The raw public reads went through TCRdb reprocessing: fastp at Q25, MiXCR clone calling, in-frame beta chains kept. Each CDR3 protein appears once, grouped with its most common genes and DNA. These V and J calls rely on TCRdb rather than the paper's analysis. Here the sample has about 20,000 distinct CDR3 sequences; 40% to 45% occur a single time. The ten largest clones represent over 25% of the sample.

Recombination linked TRBV12-5 to TRBJ1-2; 9 bases in the middle match TRBD1. The sample consisted of CD4+ T cells from blood, cultured in vitro, taken before SARS-CoV-2 vaccination. This clonotype was sampled from a human donor who received a COVID-19 vaccine. The CDR3 is CASGLDPDRGYGYTF. The nucleotide sequence is TGTGCTAGTGGTTTGGACCCGGACAGGGGTTATGGCTACACCTTC.